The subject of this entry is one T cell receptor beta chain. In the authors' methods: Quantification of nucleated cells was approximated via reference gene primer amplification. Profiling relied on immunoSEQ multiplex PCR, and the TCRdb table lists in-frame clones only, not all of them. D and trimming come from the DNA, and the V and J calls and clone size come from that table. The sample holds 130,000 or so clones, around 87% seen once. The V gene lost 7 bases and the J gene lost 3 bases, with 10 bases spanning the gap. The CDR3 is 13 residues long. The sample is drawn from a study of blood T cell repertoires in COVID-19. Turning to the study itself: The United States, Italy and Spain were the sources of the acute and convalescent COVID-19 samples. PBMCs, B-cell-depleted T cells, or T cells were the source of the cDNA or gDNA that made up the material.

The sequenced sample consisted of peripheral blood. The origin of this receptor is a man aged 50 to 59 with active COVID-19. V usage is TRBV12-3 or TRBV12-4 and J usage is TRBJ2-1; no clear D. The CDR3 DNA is TGTGCCAGCAATCGCGGCAACTACAATGAGCAGTTCTTC. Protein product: CASNRGNYNEQFF.